These 11 T cell receptor beta chains share one sample of origin, sequenced in a study of monozygotic twins with inflammatory bowel disease. TCRdb reprocessed the 5' RACE reads and reports one entry per CDR3 protein, with no DNA. In total, the table holds about 450,000 distinct CDR3 sequences. Sequenced: blood. The receptors stem from a human donor with ulcerative colitis or Crohn's disease, or a healthy co-twin of an affected twin (not recorded which).

This chain uses TRBV12-3 or TRBV12-4 with TRBJ2-6. The CDR3 consists of 15 residues. The CDR3 loop reads CASSLRVPGANVLTF.

CDR3 sequence: CASSLAGENTEAFF. This chain joins TRBV27 and TRBJ1-1. Germline CDR1 MNHEY, CDR2 SMNVEV (reference sequence). The CDR3 is made up of 14 amino acids.

J is TRBJ2-7 and V is TRBV5-1. The CDR3 extends over 13 amino acids. Germline lookup yields CDR1 SGHRS and CDR2 YFSETQ. CDR3 loop: CASSLTEPTQQYF. Using reference TRBV5-1 and TRBJ2-7 for the parts outside the CDR3, the full variable domain is KAGVTQTPRYLIKTRGQQVTLSCSPISGHRSVSWYQQTPGQGLQFLFEYFSETQRNKGNFPGRFSGRQFSNSRSEMNVSTLELGDSALYLCASSLTEPTQQYFGPGTRLTVT.

The chain carries TRBV5-1 and TRBJ2-3. This CDR3 spans 12 amino acids. The germline V gene encodes CDR1 SGHRS and CDR2 YFSETQ. Here the CDR3 reads CASRGVIDTQYF.

This chain links TRBV19 with TRBJ2-3; the TRBD1 assignment by TCRdb is unverifiable without DNA. The CDR3 has 15 residues. Germline assignment: CDR1 LNHDA and CDR2 SQIVND (reference sequence). The CDR3: CASSKTDRGTDTQYF.

This chain links TRBV5-1 with TRBJ2-3; TCRdb's D call, TRBD1, is unchecked because there is no DNA. Germline V gene data show CDR1 as SGHRS and CDR2 as YFSETQ. The CDR3 consists of 13 residues. CDR3 region: CASRRDGSDTQYF.

The chain employs TRBV19 and TRBJ2-4; the D call of TRBD1 rests on TCRdb alone, since no DNA is present to check it. The CDR3 covers 15 residues. Germline V gives CDR1 LNHDA, CDR2 SQIVND (reference sequence). CDR3 loop: CASSKYQGASNIQYF. Filled out from reference TRBV19 and TRBJ2-4, the complete variable domain reads DGGITQSPKYLFRKEGQNVTLSCEQNLNHDAMYWYRQDPGQGLRLIYYSQIVNDFQKGDIAEGYSVSREKKESFPLTVTSAQKNPTAFYLCASSKYQGASNIQYFGAGTRLSVL.

The chain uses TRBV7-9 and TRBJ2-1. Germline V gives CDR1 SEHNR, CDR2 FQNEAQ (reference sequence). The CDR3 spans 13 residues. The CDR3 here is CASSLELNNEQFF. Using reference TRBV7-9 and TRBJ2-1 for the parts outside the CDR3, the full variable domain is DTGVSQNPRHKITKRGQNVTFRCDPISEHNRLYWYRQTLGQGPEFLTYFQNEAQLEKSRLLSDRFSAERPKGSFSTLEIQRTEQGDSAMYLCASSLELNNEQFFGPGTRLTVL.

The chain uses TRBV4-2 and TRBJ2-1; TCRdb's D call, TRBD1, is unchecked because there is no DNA. From germline, CDR1 is LGHNA and CDR2 YNFKEQ. The CDR3 sequence is 15 residues long. The CDR3 loop is CASRPLEGGTNEQFF.

V gene TRBV19 combines with J gene TRBJ2-1; no DNA is available, so the TRBD1 call from TCRdb remains unchecked. The CDR3 has 13 residues. Germline V gives CDR1 LNHDA, CDR2 SQIVND (reference sequence). The CDR3 reads CASSEQGGNEQFF.

The CDR3 sequence: CAITLGGSSHEQFF. The chain is built from TRBV10-3 and TRBJ2-1; the D gene TCRdb calls, TRBD2, cannot be checked with no DNA. CDR3 size: 14 residues. Per germline, CDR1 ENHRY and CDR2 SYGVKD.